These T cell receptor beta chains were read from a single sample in a study of response to subunit inactivated influenza vaccine. TCRdb re-derived calls from the RT-PCR reads in MiXCR, one entry per CDR3 protein. The profile covers 550,000 to 800,000 distinct CDR3 sequences, with about 15% appearing a single time and around 6.5% taken by the ten largest. The sequenced sample was PBMCs from blood, obtained less than 15 days before vaccination. All receptors come from a man aged 45-65 years who received an inactivated influenza vaccine. The CDR3 runs from the conserved cysteine through the conserved F or W. The order of the fields is V gene, D gene, J gene, clone size, CDR3 length, CDR3 DNA, CDR3 protein. The D gene is left open where the match is weak. For some rows the clone size is stated as once, few or many, or as a class when expanded; others skip it.

v_call: TRBV5-6; d_call: TRBD2; j_call: TRBJ2-1; clone_size: few; cdr3_length: 16; cdr3_nt: TGTGCCAGCAGCTTAGCGGGAGGGAGCACCTACAATGAGCAGTTCTTC; cdr3_aa: CASSLAGGSTYNEQFF
v_call: TRBV14; d_call: NA; j_call: TRBJ2-7; clone_size: NA; cdr3_length: 13; cdr3_nt: TGTGCCAGCAGCCAAGTGGGGGCGAACGAGCAGTACTTC; cdr3_aa: CASSQVGANEQYF
v_call: TRBV28; d_call: TRBD1; j_call: TRBJ1-6; clone_size: NA; cdr3_length: 15; cdr3_nt: TGTGCCAGCAGTTTATTTGGGACAGAGAATTCACCCCTCCACTTT; cdr3_aa: CASSLFGTENSPLHF
v_call: TRBV12-3/TRBV12-4; d_call: TRBD1; j_call: TRBJ2-1; clone_size: NA; cdr3_length: 16; cdr3_nt: TGTGCCAGCAGCTTGGGACAGGGGTTACCGTACAATGAGCAGTTCTTC; cdr3_aa: CASSLGQGLPYNEQFF
v_call: TRBV6-2/TRBV6-3; d_call: NA; j_call: TRBJ1-2; clone_size: few; cdr3_length: 15; cdr3_nt: TGTGCCAGCAGTTACCGCATCAGCCTTGACTATGGCTACACCTTC; cdr3_aa: CASSYRISLDYGYTF
v_call: TRBV4-3; d_call: TRBD1; j_call: TRBJ2-1; clone_size: NA; cdr3_length: 17; cdr3_nt: TGCGCCAGCAGCCAAGAGTGGTGGGACAGGGGATACAATGAGCAGTTCTTC; cdr3_aa: CASSQEWWDRGYNEQFF
v_call: TRBV27; d_call: NA; j_call: TRBJ1-4; clone_size: many; cdr3_length: 14; cdr3_nt: TGTGCCAGCGGTGGGACGTTTCCCCCCGAAAAACTGTTTTTT; cdr3_aa: CASGGTFPPEKLFF
v_call: TRBV12-3/TRBV12-4; d_call: NA; j_call: TRBJ2-3; clone_size: NA; cdr3_length: 12; cdr3_nt: TGTGCCAGCAGTCCTTTCGGGGGTACGCAGTATTTT; cdr3_aa: CASSPFGGTQYF
v_call: TRBV19; d_call: NA; j_call: TRBJ1-5; clone_size: NA; cdr3_length: 13; cdr3_nt: TGCGCCAGTAGTACCGCGCAACATCAGCCCCAGCATTTT; cdr3_aa: CASSTAQHQPQHF
v_call: TRBV27; d_call: TRBD1; j_call: TRBJ1-2; clone_size: NA; cdr3_length: 13; cdr3_nt: TGTGCCAGCAGAAAGGACAGGGACTATGGCTACACCTTC; cdr3_aa: CASRKDRDYGYTF
v_call: TRBV4-3; d_call: NA; j_call: TRBJ2-7; clone_size: NA; cdr3_length: 15; cdr3_nt: TGCGCCAGCAGCCAAGGACAGGCAGTAACCTACGAGCAGTACTTC; cdr3_aa: CASSQGQAVTYEQYF
v_call: TRBV29-1; d_call: NA; j_call: TRBJ2-1; clone_size: many; cdr3_length: 13; cdr3_nt: TGCAGCGTTGATTTTGGGAACTACAATGAGCAGTTCTTC; cdr3_aa: CSVDFGNYNEQFF
v_call: TRBV27; d_call: TRBD1; j_call: TRBJ1-6; clone_size: many; cdr3_length: 16; cdr3_nt: TGTGCCAGCAGTTTCACCAAGACAGGGGTTAATTCACCCCTCCACTTT; cdr3_aa: CASSFTKTGVNSPLHF
v_call: TRBV3-1; d_call: NA; j_call: TRBJ2-3; clone_size: NA; cdr3_length: 14; cdr3_nt: TGTGCCAGCAGCCAAGAAGGGGGGGCGAATACGCAGTATTTT; cdr3_aa: CASSQEGGANTQYF
v_call: TRBV12-3/TRBV12-4; d_call: NA; j_call: TRBJ1-2; clone_size: few; cdr3_length: 13; cdr3_nt: TGTGCCAGCAGTTTGAGACGAAACTATGGCTACACCTTC; cdr3_aa: CASSLRRNYGYTF